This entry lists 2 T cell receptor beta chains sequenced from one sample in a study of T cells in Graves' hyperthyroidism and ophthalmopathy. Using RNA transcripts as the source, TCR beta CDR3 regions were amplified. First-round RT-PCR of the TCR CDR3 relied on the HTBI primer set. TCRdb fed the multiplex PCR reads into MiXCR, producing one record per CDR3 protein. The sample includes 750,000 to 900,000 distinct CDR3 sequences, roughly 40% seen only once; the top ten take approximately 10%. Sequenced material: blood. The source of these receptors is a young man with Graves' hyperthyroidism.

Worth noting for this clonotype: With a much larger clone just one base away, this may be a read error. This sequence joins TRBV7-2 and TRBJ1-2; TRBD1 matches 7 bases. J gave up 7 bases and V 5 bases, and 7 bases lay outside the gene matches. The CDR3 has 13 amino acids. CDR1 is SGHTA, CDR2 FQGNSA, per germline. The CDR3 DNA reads TGTGCCAGCAGCCACAGGGGCGACTTTGGCTACACCTTC. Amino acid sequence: CASSHRGDFGYTF. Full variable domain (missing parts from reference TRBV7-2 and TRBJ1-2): GAGVSQSPSNKVTEKGKDVELRCDPISGHTALYWYRQSLGQGLEFLIYFQGNSAPDKSGLPSDRFSAERTGGSVSTLTIQRTQQEDSAVYLCASSHRGDFGYTFGSGTRLTVV.

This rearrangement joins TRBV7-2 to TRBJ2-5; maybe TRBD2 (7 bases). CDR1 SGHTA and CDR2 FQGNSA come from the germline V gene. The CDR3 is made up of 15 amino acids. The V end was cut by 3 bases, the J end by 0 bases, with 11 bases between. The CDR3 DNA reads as TGTGCCAGCAGCTTTGGGGGGGCCTACCAAGAGACCCAGTACTTC. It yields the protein CASSFGGAYQETQYF.